This T cell receptor (beta chain) originates from a study of T-cell reconstitution after alpha-beta-depleted transplantation in children. Worth noting for this clonotype: The antigen is unknown.

In germline, CDR1 is SEHNR, CDR2 FQNEAQ (reference sequence). This CDR3 spans 14 amino acids. Trimming removed 5 bases from V and 2 bases from J, with 7 bases in between. For TCRbeta, the library was prepared with unique molecular identifiers. One entry per CDR3 protein results from TCRdb running MiXCR on the PCR reads. The repertoire holds some 260,000 distinct CDR3 sequences, under 30% seen once, with roughly 5% in the top ten. Findings and limits, study-wide: High day-60 TCRbeta diversity in some patients came from surviving recipient T cells and thymic progenitors. About two months after transplant, alpha-beta T cells reportedly came from several hundred expanded graft clones. At one year after transplant, newly produced T cells mostly accounted for T-cell counts and diversity.

Source: PBMCs, mostly from graft donor cells, taken 360 days after TCRalphabeta/CD19-depleted stem cell transplant. The TCR comes from a female patient under 10 years old who had a stem cell transplant for congenital amegakaryocytic thrombocytopenia, so the T cells may come from the graft donor. The rearrangement joins TRBV7-9 to TRBJ2-6, with D unresolved. The DNA for the CDR3 is TGTGCCAGCAGCCCCCCCCCTGGGGCCAACGTCCTGACTTTC. It yields the protein CASSPPPGANVLTF.